This TCR beta chain was retrieved from a study of CD8 T cells in ankylosing spondylitis. TCRdb fed the 5' RACE reads into MiXCR, producing one record per CDR3 protein. The sample lists some 100,000 distinct CDR3 sequences, 8% to 10% occurring once. This clonotype was seen ten or more times. V gave up 3 bases and J gave up 0 bases, with 8 bases separating them. CDR1 and CDR2 (germline): SGHVS, FNYEAQ. The CDR3 contains 15 residues. The source material was blood, either unsorted or a sorted T cell fraction (not recorded which). This sequence was found in a male donor with ankylosing spondylitis or in good health (not recorded which). The chain combines TRBV7-6 with TRBJ2-2; no reliable D call. CDR3 nucleotides: TGTGCCAGCAGCTTCGGGTTCTCGAACACCGGGGAGCTGTTTTTT. This encodes CASSFGFSNTGELFF.